Sequencing of this TCR beta chain was carried out in a study of T cells in Graves' hyperthyroidism and ophthalmopathy. Many counts were recorded for this clonotype. Researchers took RNA transcripts and amplified the TCR beta CDR3 regions from them. The TCR CDR3 first-round RT-PCR relied on the HTBI primer set. TCRdb re-called the multiplex PCR reads through MiXCR, storing one row per CDR3 protein. The table lists over 400,000 distinct CDR3 sequences, approximately 15% of them singletons. This CDR3 has 16 amino acids. Per the germline V gene, CDR1 is KGHSY and CDR2 is FQNENV. V shed 4 bases, J shed 0 bases, and the junction held 6 bases outside the gene matches.

The chain has TRBV16 and TRBJ2-1; TRBD1 agrees at 7 bases. The specimen sequenced was blood. This sequence originates from a young man with Graves' ophthalmopathy. CDR3 sequence (DNA): TGTGCCAGCAGCCTGCGGGCAGGGGGCTCCTACAATGAGCAGTTCTTC. The encoded protein is CASSLRAGGSYNEQFF.